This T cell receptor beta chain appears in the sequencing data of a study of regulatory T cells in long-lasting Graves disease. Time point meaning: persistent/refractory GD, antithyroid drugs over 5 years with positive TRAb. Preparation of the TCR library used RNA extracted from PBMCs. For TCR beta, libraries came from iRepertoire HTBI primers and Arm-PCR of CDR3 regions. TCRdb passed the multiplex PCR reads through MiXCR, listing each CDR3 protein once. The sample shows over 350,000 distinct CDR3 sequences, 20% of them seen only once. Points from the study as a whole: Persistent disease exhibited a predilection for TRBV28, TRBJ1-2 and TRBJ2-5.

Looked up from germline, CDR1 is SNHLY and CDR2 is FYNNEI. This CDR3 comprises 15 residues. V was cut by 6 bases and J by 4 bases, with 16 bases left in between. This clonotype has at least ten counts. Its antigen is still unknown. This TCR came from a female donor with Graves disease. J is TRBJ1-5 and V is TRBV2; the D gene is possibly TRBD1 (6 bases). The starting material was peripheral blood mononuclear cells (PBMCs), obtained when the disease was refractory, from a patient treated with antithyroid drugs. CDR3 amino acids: CASSEQGGLNQPQHF. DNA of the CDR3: TGTGCCAGCAGCGAACAGGGTGGGTTAAATCAGCCCCAGCATTTT. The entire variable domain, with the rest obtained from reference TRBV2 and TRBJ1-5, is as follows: EPEVTQTPSHQVTQMGQEVILRCVPISNHLYFYWYRQILGQKVEFLVSFYNNEISEKSEIFDDQFSVERPDGSNFTLKIRSTKLEDSAMYFCASSEQGGLNQPQHFGDGTRLSIL.